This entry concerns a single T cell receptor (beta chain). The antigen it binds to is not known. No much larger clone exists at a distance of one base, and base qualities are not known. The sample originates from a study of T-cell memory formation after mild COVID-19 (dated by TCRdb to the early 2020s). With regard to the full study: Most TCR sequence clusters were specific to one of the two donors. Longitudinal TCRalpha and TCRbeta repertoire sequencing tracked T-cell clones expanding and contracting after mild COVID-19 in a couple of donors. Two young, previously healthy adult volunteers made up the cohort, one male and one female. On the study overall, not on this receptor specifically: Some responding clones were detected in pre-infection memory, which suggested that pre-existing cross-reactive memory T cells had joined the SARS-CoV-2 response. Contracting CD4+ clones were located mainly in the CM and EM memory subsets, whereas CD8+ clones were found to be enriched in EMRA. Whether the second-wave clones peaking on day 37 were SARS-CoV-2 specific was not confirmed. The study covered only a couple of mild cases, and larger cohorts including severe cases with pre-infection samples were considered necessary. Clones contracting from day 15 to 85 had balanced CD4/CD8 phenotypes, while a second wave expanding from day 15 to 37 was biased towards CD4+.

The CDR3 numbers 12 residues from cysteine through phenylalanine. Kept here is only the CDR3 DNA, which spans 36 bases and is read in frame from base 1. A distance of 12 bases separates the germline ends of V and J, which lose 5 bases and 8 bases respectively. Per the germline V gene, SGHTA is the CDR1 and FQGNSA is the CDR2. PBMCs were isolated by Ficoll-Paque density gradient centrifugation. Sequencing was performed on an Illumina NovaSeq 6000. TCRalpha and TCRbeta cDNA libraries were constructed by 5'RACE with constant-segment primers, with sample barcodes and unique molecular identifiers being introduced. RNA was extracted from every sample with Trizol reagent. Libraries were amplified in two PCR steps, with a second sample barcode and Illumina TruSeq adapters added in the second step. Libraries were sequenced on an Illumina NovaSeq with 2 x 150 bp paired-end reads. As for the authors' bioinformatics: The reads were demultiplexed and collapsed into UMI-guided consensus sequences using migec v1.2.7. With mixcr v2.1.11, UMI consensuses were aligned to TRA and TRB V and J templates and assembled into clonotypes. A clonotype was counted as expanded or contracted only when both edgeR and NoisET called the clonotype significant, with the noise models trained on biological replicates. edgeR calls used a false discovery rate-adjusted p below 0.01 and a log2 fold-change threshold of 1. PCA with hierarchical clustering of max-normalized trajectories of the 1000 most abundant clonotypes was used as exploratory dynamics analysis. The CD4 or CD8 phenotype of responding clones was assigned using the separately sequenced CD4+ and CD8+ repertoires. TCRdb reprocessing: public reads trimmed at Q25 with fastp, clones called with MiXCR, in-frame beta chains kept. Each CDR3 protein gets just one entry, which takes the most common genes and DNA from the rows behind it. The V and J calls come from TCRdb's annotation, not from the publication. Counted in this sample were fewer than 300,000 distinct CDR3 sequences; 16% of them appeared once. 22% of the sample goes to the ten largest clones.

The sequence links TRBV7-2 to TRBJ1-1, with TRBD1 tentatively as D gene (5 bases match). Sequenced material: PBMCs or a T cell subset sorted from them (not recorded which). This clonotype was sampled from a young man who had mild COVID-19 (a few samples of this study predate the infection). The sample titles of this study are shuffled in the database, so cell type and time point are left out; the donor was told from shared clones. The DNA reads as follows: TGTGCCAGCAGCCCCCAGGGCCGGGAAGCTTTCTTT. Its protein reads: CASSPQGREAFF.